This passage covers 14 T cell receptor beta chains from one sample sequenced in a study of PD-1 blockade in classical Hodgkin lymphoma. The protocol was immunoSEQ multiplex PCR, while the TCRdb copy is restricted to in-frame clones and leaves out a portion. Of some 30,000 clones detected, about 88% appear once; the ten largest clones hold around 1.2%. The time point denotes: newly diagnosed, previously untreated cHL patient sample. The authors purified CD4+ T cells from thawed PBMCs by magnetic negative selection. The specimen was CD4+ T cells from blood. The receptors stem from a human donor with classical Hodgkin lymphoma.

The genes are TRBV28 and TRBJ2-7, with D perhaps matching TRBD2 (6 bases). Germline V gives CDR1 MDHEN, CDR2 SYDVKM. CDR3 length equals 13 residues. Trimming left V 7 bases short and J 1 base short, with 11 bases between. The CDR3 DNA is TGTGCCAGCAACTTGGGGAGGTCCTACGAGCAGTACTTC. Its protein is CASNLGRSYEQYF.

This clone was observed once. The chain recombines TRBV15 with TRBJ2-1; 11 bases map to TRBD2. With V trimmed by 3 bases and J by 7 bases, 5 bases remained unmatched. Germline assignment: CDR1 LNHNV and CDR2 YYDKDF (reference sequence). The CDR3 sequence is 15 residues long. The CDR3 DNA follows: TGTGCCACCAGCAGCAGACTAGCGGGAAATAATGAGCAGTTCTTC. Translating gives CATSSRLAGNNEQFF.

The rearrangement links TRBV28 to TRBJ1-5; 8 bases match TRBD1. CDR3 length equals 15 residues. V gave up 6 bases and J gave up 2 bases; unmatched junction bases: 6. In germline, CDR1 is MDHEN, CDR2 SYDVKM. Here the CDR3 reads CASRSTGGGNQPQHF. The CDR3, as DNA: TGTGCCAGCAGGTCTACAGGGGGGGGCAATCAGCCCCAGCATTTT.

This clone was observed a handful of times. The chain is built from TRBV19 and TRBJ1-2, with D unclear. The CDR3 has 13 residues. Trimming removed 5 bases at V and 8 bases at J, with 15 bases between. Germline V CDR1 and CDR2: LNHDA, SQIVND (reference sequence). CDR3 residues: CASSSTTTYGYTF. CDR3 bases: TGTGCCAGTAGTTCGACAACCACATACGGCTACACCTTC.

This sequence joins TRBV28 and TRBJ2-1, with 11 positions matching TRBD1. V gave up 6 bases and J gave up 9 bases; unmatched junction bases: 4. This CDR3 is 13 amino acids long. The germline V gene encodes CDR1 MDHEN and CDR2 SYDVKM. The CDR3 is CASRDRGRGEQFF. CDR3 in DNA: TGTGCCAGCAGGGACAGGGGGCGAGGTGAGCAGTTCTTC. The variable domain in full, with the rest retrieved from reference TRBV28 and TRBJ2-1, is DVKVTQSSRYLVKRTGEKVFLECVQDMDHENMFWYRQDPGLGLRLIYFSYDVKMKEKGDIPEGYSVSREKKERFSLILESASTNQTSMYLCASRDRGRGEQFFGPGTRLTVL.

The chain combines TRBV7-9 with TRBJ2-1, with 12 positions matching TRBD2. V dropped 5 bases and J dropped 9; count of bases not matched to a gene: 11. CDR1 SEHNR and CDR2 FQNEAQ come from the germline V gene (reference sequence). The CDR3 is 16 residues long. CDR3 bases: TGTGCCAGCAGCCGAATGACTAGCGGGAGAGGCAGTGAGCAGTTCTTC. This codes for CASSRMTSGRGSEQFF.

In DNA, the CDR3 is TGTGCCAGCAGCCCGGAGGCAGGGGGTAAGCGCGAGCAGTACTTC. It is translated as CASSPEAGGKREQYF. V and J are TRBV7-8 and TRBJ2-7; 7 bases align to TRBD1. Germline V lookup: CDR1 SGHVS, CDR2 FQNEAQ. The ends lost 5 bases at V and 6 bases at J; junction bases unmatched: 13. The CDR3 totals 15 residues.

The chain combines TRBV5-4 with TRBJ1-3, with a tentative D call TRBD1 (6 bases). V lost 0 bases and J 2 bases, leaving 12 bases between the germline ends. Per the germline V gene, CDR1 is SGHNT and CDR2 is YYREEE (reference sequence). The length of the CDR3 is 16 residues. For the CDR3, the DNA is TGTGCCAGCAGCTTGGGTCTGGGGGGGCCTGGAAACACCATATATTTT. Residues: CASSLGLGGPGNTIYF.

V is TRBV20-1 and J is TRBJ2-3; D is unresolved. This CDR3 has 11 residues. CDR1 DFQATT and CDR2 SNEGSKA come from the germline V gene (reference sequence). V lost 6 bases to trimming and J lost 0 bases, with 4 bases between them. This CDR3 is CSASSTDTQYF. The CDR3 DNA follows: TGCAGTGCATCTAGCACAGATACGCAGTATTTT.

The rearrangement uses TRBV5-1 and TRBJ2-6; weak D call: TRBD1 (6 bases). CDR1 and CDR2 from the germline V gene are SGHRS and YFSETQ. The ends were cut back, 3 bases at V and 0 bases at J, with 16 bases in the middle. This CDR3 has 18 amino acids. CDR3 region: CASSSRTAQRSGANVLTF. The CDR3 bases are TGCGCCAGCAGCTCGCGGACAGCCCAACGCTCTGGGGCCAACGTCCTGACTTTC.

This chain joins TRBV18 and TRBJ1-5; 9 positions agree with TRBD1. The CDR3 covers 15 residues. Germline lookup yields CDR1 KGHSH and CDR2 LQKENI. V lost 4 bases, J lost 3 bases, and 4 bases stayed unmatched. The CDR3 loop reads CASSLGQGINQPQHF. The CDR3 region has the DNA TGTGCCAGCTCACTGGGACAGGGCATCAATCAGCCCCAGCATTTT. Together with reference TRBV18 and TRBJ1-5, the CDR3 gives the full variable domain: NAGVMQNPRHLVRRRGQEARLRCSPMKGHSHVYWYRQLPEEGLKFMVYLQKENIIDESGMPKERFSAEFPKEGPSILRIQQVVRGDSAAYFCASSLGQGINQPQHFGDGTRLSIL.

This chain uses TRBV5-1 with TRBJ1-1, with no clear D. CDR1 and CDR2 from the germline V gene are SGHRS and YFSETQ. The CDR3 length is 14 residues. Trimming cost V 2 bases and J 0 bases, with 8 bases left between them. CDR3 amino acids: CASSFRDMNTEAFF. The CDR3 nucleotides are TGCGCCAGCAGCTTTAGAGACATGAACACTGAAGCTTTCTTT.

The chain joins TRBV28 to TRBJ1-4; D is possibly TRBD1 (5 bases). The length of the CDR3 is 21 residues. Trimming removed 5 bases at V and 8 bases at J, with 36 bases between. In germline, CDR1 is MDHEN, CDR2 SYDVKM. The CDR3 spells CASSRINPLFRGLSEEEKLFF. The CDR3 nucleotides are TGTGCCAGCAGTCGAATAAACCCTCTATTCCGGGGCCTGAGTGAGGAAGAAAAACTGTTTTTT. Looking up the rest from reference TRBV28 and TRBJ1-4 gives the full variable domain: DVKVTQSSRYLVKRTGEKVFLECVQDMDHENMFWYRQDPGLGLRLIYFSYDVKMKEKGDIPEGYSVSREKKERFSLILESASTNQTSMYLCASSRINPLFRGLSEEEKLFFGSGTQLSVL.

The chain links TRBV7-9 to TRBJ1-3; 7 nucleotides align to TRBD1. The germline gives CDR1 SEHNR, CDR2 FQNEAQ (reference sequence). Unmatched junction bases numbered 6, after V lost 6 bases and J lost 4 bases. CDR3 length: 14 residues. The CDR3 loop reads CASRLTGIGNTIYF. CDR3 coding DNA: TGTGCCAGCAGGTTGACAGGGATCGGAAACACCATATATTTT.